This T cell receptor (beta chain) was observed in a study of cytomegalovirus exposure and HLA in healthy donors. CDR1 is SGHAT, CDR2 FQDESV, per germline (reference sequence). Trimming left V 1 base short and J 1 base short, with 7 bases between. This CDR3 has 15 residues. PCR primers comprised 60 Vbeta and 13 Jbeta primers. TCRdb's table, derived via immunoSEQ multiplex PCR, lists solely in-frame clones and lacks some. The table has around 130,000 clones, 80% seen once. This clonotype was obtained from a man under 40 in good health and CMV-seronegative. Specimen: PBMCs. This chain links TRBV11-1 with TRBJ2-2; D ambiguous. CDR3 region: CASSLDDWNTGELFF. CDR3 coding DNA: TGTGCCAGCAGCTTAGACGACTGGAACACCGGGGAGCTGTTTTTT.